This T cell receptor (beta chain) was found in a study of blood T cell repertoires in COVID-19. Study overall: Sites across the United States, Italy and Spain contributed samples from acute and convalescent COVID-19. From T cells, B-cell-depleted T cells, or PBMCs came the material, which was cDNA or gDNA.

Concerning this clone: A junction end diverges from the germline sequence, so it may reflect a read error.

Per the original methods: Reference gene primer amplification gave estimated nucleated cell counts. The table came from immunoSEQ multiplex PCR; TCRdb's copy has only in-frame clones and leaves some out. For V, J and clone size, that table is used; D and trimming come from the DNA. The data contain 90,000 to 140,000 clones, approximately 80% of them singletons. Germline CDR1 SGHTA, CDR2 FQGNSA. There are 15 residues in the CDR3. The source of this sequence is a man older than 75 with acute or convalescent COVID-19. The V and J genes are TRBV7-2 and TRBJ2-5; 9 nucleotides align to TRBD2. The sample comprised peripheral blood. The CDR3 nucleotides read TGTGCCAGCAGCGTAGCGGGAGAGGTGGGGGAGACCCAGTACTTC. It translates to CASSVAGEVGETQYF.